What follows describes a single T cell receptor (beta chain). Antigen unknown. A multiplex PCR was run with 60 Vbeta primers and 13 Jbeta primers. The assay was immunoSEQ multiplex PCR, and TCRdb's table has in-frame clones only and misses some. The sample holds some 140,000 clones, around 70% seen once. Germline V gives CDR1 SGDLS, CDR2 YYNGEE. The CDR3 length is 16 residues. With 4 bases removed from V and 5 bases from J, the gap between germline ends came to 18 bases. The data stem from a study of cytomegalovirus exposure and HLA in healthy donors. Study observations and caveats: Researchers reported in a later analysis that a missense DCLRE1C variant was tied to TCR beta V- and J-gene trimming. Per a later analysis, HLA-associated TCR beta chains showed more clonal expansion than other, equally common TCR beta chains. Presence/absence analyses assumed roughly uniform sequencing depth across donors, which may not hold. Most TCR sequences proved rare, with some public TCRs found in many donors.

The sample was PBMCs. V is TRBV9 and J is TRBJ2-2, with D possibly being TRBD2 (6 bases). The source of this sequence is a man aged 25 to 45 in good health and CMV-seronegative. For the CDR3, the DNA is TGTGCCAGCAGCCCCCGGGAGCGGGCCGGGACCGGGGAGCTGTTTTTT. It encodes CASSPRERAGTGELFF.